The following is a TCR beta chain sequence with its context. Its antigen is not known. The entry originates in a study of T cell responses to AZD1222 COVID-19 vaccine. This CDR3 is 14 amino acids long. V dropped 1 base and J dropped 1 base, with 5 bases sitting between them. Germline CDR1 is SGHNT and CDR2 is YENEEA. Overall study findings and caveats: Females outnumbered males among donors, who were mostly white British; clonal diversity was possibly underestimated. Distributed over spike, vaccine-associated CD4 TCRs predominated at 160-218 and 743-854.

Sequencing used immunoSEQ multiplex PCR; TCRdb keeps in-frame clones, though not all of them. This sample has tens of thousands of clones, with 70% to 90% found just once. This sequence was found in an adult who received the AZD1222 COVID-19 vaccine. This rearrangement joins TRBV11-3 to TRBJ2-1; D gene unclear. This specimen consisted of peripheral blood, obtained 28 days after the second AZD1222 dose. CDR3 nucleotides: TGTGCCAGCAGCTTAGCATGGTCCTACAATGAGCAGTTCTTC. Encoded protein: CASSLAWSYNEQFF.